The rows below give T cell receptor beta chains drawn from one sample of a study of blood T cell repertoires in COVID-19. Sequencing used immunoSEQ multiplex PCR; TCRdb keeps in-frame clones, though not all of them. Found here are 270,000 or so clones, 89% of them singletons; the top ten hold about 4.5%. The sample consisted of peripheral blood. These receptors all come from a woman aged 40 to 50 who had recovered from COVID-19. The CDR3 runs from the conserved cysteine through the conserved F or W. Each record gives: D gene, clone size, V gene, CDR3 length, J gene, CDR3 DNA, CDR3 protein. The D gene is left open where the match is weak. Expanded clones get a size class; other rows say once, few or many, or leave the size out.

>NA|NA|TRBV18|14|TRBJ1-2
TGTGCCAGCTCACCCCTCGATGACAGGAGTGGCTACACCTTC
CASSPLDDRSGYTF
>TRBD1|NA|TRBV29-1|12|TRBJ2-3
TGCAGCGAGCAGGGGGGCACAGATACGCAGTATTTT
CSEQGGTDTQYF
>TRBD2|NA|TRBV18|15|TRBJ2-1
TGTGCCAGCTCACCACCGAGCGGGGGTTACAATGAGCAGTTCTTC
CASSPPSGGYNEQFF
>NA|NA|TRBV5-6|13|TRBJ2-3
TGTGCCAGCAGCGTGGTCGGAGGGGAAACGCAGTATTTT
CASSVVGGETQYF
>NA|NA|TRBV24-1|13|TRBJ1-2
TGTGCCACCAGTGACCCCCGGGGGGATGGCTACACCTTC
CATSDPRGDGYTF
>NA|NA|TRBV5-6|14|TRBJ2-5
TGTGCCAGCAGCTTGGCCTTGAGTTTCGGGACCCAGTACTTC
CASSLALSFGTQYF
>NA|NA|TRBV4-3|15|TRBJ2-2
TGCGCCAGCAGCCGCCTTCGAGAGGACACCGGGGAGCTGTTTTTT
CASSRLREDTGELFF
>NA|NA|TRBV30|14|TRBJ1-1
TGTGCCTGGAGTGTTACCCCGACAGGCACTGAAGCTTTCTTT
CAWSVTPTGTEAFF
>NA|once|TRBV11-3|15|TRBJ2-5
TGTGCCAGCAGCCTGAATGGACGGAGGAAAGAGACCCAGTACTTC
CASSLNGRRKETQYF
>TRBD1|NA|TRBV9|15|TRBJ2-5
TGTGCCAGCAGCGTGCGGACAGGGGGTAAAGAGACCCAGTACTTC
CASSVRTGGKETQYF
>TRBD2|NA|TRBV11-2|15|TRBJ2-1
TGTGCCAGCAGCCTGGGACTAGCGTTGTACAATGAGCAGTTCTTC
CASSLGLALYNEQFF
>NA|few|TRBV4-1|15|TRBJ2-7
TGCGCCAGCAGCCGAATCAGGGGATCCTCCTACGAGCAGTACTTC
CASSRIRGSSYEQYF
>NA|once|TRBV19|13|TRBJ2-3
TGTGCCACTAGGCGGCCATCAGTGGATACGCAGTATTTT
CATRRPSVDTQYF
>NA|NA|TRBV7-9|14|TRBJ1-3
TGTGCCAGCAGACGGGACTCCTCTGGAAACACCATATATTTT
CASRRDSSGNTIYF
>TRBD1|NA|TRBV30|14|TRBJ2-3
TGTGCCTGGAGAAGACAGGGCCTCGCAGATACGCAGTATTTT
CAWRRQGLADTQYF
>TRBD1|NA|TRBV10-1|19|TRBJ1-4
TGCGCCAGCAGCCCTCTATGGGACAGGGATCCCTCAACTAATGAAAAACTGTTTTTT
CASSPLWDRDPSTNEKLFF
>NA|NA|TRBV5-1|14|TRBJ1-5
TGCGCCAGCAGCTTGGGCAGGTCCGGCCAGCCCCAGCATTTT
CASSLGRSGQPQHF
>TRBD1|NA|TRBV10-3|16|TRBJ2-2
TGTGCCATCAGTGTCAACCGGGACAGAGACACCGGGGAGCTGTTTTTT
CAISVNRDRDTGELFF
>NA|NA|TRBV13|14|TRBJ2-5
TGTGCCAGCAGCCCCGGTTTGAGCGGGACAACCCAGTACTTC
CASSPGLSGTTQYF
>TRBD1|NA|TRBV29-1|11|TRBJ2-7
TGCAGCGTACGGACAGGGAGGGAGCAGTACTTC
CSVRTGREQYF
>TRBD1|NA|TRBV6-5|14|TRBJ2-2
TGTGCCAGCGACTTGGACAGGGTCACCGGGGAGCTGTTTTTT
CASDLDRVTGELFF
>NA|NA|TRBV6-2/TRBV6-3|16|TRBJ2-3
TGTGCCAGCAGTTACTCGCGCCCCGCCAGCACAGATACGCAGTATTTT
CASSYSRPASTDTQYF
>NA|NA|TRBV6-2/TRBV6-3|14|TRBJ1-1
TGTGCCAGCAGTTACTCAAGGGGCGACACTGAAGCTTTCTTT
CASSYSRGDTEAFF
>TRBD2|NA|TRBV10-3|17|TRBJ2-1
TGTGCCATCAGTGAGTCCATTGCGGGGGGCTACTACAATGAGCAGTTCTTC
CAISESIAGGYYNEQFF
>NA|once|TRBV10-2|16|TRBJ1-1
TGCGCCAGCAGCGGGGGGAGGACGGGGTGGAACACTGAAGCTTTCTTT
CASSGGRTGWNTEAFF
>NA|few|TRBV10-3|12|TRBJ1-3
TGTGCCATCAGTGATCAGGGAAACACCATATATTTT
CAISDQGNTIYF